The entry that follows covers one TCR beta chain sequence. Its antigen is currently unknown. PCR employed 60 Vbeta and 13 Jbeta primers. TCRdb keeps only in-frame clones here, not all; method: immunoSEQ multiplex PCR. The sample has 200,000 or so clones; around 77% are singletons. These data are taken from a study of cytomegalovirus exposure and HLA in healthy donors. Study-wide background: Approximately 190 million T cells yielded 120 million or so unique TCR beta sequences, as an earlier analysis found. Among the roughly 400 genotyped donors, approximately 82% were placed in the Caucasian-associated ancestry cluster. The study, taken as a whole, reports: Several of the most significant clusters appeared, in a later analysis, to be linked to common viral pathogens.

Sequenced material: PBMCs. The sequence derives from a woman aged 25 to 45 in good health and CMV-seronegative.

Written as DNA, the CDR3 is TGTGCCAGCAGTGACCCCGACAGGGGCGCGGAGACCCAGTACTTC. Protein sequence: CASSDPDRGAETQYF. The V and J genes are TRBV25-1 and TRBJ2-5, with 8 bases matching TRBD1. This CDR3 contains 15 residues. Trimming at V came to 3 bases and at J to 5 bases, leaving 8 bases not matched to a gene. CDR1 is MGHDK and CDR2 is SYGVNS in the germline V gene.